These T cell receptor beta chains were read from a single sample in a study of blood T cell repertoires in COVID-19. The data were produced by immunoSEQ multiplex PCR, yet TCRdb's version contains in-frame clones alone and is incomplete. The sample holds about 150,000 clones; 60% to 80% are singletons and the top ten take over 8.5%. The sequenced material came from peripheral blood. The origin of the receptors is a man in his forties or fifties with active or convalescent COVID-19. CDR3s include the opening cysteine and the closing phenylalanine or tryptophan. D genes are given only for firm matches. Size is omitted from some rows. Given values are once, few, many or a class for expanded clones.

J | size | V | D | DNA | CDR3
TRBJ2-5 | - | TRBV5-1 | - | TGCGCCAGCAGCACCGGCCAGCGGGAGACCCAGTACTTC | CASSTGQRETQYF
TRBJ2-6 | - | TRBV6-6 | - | TGTGCCAGCAGTCTACTCATAGGAGGATCTGGGGCCAACGTCCTGACTTTC | CASSLLIGGSGANVLTF
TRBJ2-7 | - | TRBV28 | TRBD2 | TGTGCCAGCAGTTGGACTAGTCCCTACGAGCAGTACTTC | CASSWTSPYEQYF
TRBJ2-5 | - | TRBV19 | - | TGTGCCAGTAGTATGGCCCCCAGGGGGGCCCAGTACTTC | CASSMAPRGAQYF
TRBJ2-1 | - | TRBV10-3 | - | TGTGCCATCAGTGAGTCGATCTACGGGAGCAATGAGCAGTTCTTC | CAISESIYGSNEQFF
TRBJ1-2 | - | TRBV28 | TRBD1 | TGTGCCAGCAGTTTACCCGACAGGGGTTGGGGCTACACCTTC | CASSLPDRGWGYTF
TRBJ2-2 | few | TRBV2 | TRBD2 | TGTGCCAGCAGTGGGACTAGAGTTTGGGACGGGGAGCTGTTTTTT | CASSGTRVWDGELFF
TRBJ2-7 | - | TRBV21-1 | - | TGTGCCAGCAGCAAAGTGCCAGGGTTCAGACACGAGCAGTACTTC | CASSKVPGFRHEQYF
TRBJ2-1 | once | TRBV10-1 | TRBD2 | TGCGCCAGCAGTGAAGGACTAGCGGCCTACAATGAGCAGTTCTTC | CASSEGLAAYNEQFF
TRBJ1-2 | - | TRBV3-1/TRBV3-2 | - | TGTGCCAGCAGCCAACAGGGGTCGGTCTATGGCTACACCTTC | CASSQQGSVYGYTF
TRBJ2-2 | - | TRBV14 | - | TGTGCCAGCAGTCTGATAGTTCGCGGGGAGCTGTTTTTT | CASSLIVRGELFF
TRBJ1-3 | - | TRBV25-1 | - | TGTGCCAGCAGTGTCTCCGTTCCCTCTGGAAACACCATATATTTT | CASSVSVPSGNTIYF
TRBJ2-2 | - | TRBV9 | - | TGTGCCAGCAGCGTAGCGGGCGGGGAGCTGTTTTTT | CASSVAGGELFF
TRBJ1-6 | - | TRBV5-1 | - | TGCGCCAGCAGCTTGGAACGTAATGAGAATTCACCCCTCCACTTT | CASSLERNENSPLHF
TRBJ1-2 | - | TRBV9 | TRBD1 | TGTGCCAGCAGCGCCCGACAGGGGAACTATGGCTACACCTTC | CASSARQGNYGYTF
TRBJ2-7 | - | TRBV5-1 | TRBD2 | TGCGCCAGCAGCTTGGCGGGAGGAGACTACGAGCAGTACTTC | CASSLAGGDYEQYF
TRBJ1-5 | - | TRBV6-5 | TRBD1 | TGTGCCAGTACCAGGACAGGGACGATGCAGCCCCAGCATTTT | CASTRTGTMQPQHF
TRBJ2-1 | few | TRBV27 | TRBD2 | TGTGCCAGCAATGACAGGGGGACTAGCGGGTTACTGGGGTATGAGCAGTTCTTC | CASNDRGTSGLLGYEQFF
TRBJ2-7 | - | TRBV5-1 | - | TGCGCCAGCAGCTGGGGGGACTACGAGCAGTACTTC | CASSWGDYEQYF
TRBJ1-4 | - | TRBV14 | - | TGTGCCAGCAGCCAAGCCCAGGGGAGTGAAAAACTGTTTTTT | CASSQAQGSEKLFF
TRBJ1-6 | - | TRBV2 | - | TGTGCCAGCAGTCCAGATGGGAATACAGGGCGGTCACCCCTCCACTTT | CASSPDGNTGRSPLHF
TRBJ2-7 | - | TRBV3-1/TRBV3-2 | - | TGTGCCAGCAGCCGTCCCTCGCGGGGCGAGCAGTACTTC | CASSRPSRGEQYF
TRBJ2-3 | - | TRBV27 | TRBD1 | TGTGCCAGCACAGGGGGCGAAAGCACAGATACGCAGTATTTT | CASTGGESTDTQYF
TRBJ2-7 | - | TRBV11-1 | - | TGTGCCAGCAGCCATAGAATCCGGCAGGCGTACGAGCAGTACTTC | CASSHRIRQAYEQYF
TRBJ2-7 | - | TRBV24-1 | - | TGTGCCACCAGTGATGCGCACCGCTACGAGCAGTACTTC | CATSDAHRYEQYF
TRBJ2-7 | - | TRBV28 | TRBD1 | TGTGCCACAGTGGACAGGGCCACCTACGAGCAGTACTTC | CATVDRATYEQYF
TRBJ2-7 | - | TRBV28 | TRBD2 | TGTGCCAGCGTAGCGGGAGGTTACGAGCAGTACTTC | CASVAGGYEQYF
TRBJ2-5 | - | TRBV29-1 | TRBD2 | TGCAGCGTGGCAAGGACTAGGGACCAAGAGACCCAGTACTTC | CSVARTRDQETQYF
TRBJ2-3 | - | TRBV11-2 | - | TGTGCCAGCAGCTCATACGCGGAGGGAAAGGACAGCACAGATACGCAGTATTTT | CASSSYAEGKDSTDTQYF
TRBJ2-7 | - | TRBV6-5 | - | TGTGCCAGCAGCTCGGCGGCGGCCTACGAGCAGTACTTC | CASSSAAAYEQYF
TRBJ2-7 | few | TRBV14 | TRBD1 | TGTGCCAGCAGCCAAGATGGGACAGGGCACCCCTACGAGCAGTACTTC | CASSQDGTGHPYEQYF